The entry that follows covers one T cell receptor (beta chain) sequence. Its matching antigen is unknown. Sequencing used immunoSEQ multiplex PCR; TCRdb keeps in-frame clones, though not all of them. The sample records roughly 140,000 clones, 70% to 90% being singletons. The data originate from a study of T cell responses to AZD1222 COVID-19 vaccine. Overall study findings and caveats: Elevations in Spike-specific TCR breadth and depth followed administration of two AZD1222 doses. The CD4 TCRs associated with vaccination extended across spike and predominated at 160-218 and 743-854.

Germline assignment: CDR1 SGHTA and CDR2 FQGNSA. The CDR3 contains 15 residues. V was shortened by 3 bases and J by 3 bases, with 14 bases between the two germline ends. This material consisted of peripheral blood, taken 28 days after the second AZD1222 dose. V is TRBV7-2 and J is TRBJ1-1; tentatively, D is TRBD1 (5 bases). The receptor's source is an adult who received the AZD1222 COVID-19 vaccine. The CDR3 DNA follows: TGTGCCAGCAGCTTCATAGCCTGGGGGGACACTGAAGCTTTCTTT. Translated, it gives CASSFIAWGDTEAFF.